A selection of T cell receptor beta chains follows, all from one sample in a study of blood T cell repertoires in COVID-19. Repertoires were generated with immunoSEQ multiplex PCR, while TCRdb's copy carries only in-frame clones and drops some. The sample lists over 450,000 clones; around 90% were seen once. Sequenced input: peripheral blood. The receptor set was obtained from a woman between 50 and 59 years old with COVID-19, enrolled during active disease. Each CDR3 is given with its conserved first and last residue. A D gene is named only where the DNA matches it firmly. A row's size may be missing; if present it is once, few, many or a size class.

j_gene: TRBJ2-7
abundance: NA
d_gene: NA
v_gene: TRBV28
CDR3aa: CASSSRRVTYEQYF
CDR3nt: TGTGCCAGCAGTTCCCGGAGGGTAACCTACGAGCAGTACTTC

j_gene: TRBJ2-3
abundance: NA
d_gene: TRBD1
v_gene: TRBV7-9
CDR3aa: CASSPVGQGTDTQYF
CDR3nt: TGTGCCAGCAGCCCAGTAGGACAGGGAACAGATACGCAGTATTTT

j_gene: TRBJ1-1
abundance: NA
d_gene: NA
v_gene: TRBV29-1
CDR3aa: CSVEGVRGLGTEAFF
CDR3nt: TGCAGCGTTGAAGGGGTTCGGGGGTTGGGCACTGAAGCTTTCTTT

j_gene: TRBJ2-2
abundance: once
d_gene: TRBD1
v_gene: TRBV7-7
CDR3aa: CASSPGQGRSGELFF
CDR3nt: TGTGCCAGCAGCCCCGGACAGGGGAGATCCGGGGAGCTGTTTTTT

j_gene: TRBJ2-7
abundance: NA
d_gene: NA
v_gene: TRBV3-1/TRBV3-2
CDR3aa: CASSPGYSGVAYEQYF
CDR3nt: TGTGCCAGCAGCCCCGGATACTCGGGGGTTGCCTACGAGCAGTACTTC

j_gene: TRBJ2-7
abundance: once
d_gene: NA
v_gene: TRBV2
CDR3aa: CASSQRTVSSYEQYF
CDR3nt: TGTGCCAGCAGCCAAAGGACAGTAAGCTCCTACGAGCAGTACTTC

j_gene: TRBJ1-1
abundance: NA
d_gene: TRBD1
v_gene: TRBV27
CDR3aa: CASSSGQLNTEAFF
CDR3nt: TGTGCCAGCAGTTCGGGACAGCTGAACACTGAAGCTTTCTTT

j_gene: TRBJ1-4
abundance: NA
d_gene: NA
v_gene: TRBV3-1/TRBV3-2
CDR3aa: CASSQEAGGGTNEKLFF
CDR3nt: TGTGCCAGCAGCCAAGAAGCTGGGGGCGGAACTAATGAAAAACTGTTTTTT

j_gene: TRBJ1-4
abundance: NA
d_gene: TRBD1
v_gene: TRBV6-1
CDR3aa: CASSEDRVEEKLFF
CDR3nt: TGTGCCAGCAGTGAGGACAGGGTTGAGGAAAAACTGTTTTTT

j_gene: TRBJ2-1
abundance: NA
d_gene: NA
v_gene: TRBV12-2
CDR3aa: CWQGGGASEQFF
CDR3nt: TGCTGGCAGGGCGGGGGGGCAAGTGAGCAGTTCTTC

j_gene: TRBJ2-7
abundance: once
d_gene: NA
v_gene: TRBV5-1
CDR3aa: CASSLEAGAAYEQYF
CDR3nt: TGCGCCAGCAGCTTGGAAGCTGGAGCAGCCTACGAGCAGTACTTC

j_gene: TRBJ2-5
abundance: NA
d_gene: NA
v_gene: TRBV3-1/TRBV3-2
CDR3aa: CAAGLATETQYF
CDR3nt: TGTGCCGCCGGGCTAGCGACAGAGACCCAGTACTTC

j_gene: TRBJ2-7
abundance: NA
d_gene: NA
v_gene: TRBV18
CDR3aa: CASSPYPRQTQDEQYF
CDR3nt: TGTGCCAGCTCACCTTATCCACGACAGACACAAGACGAGCAGTACTTC

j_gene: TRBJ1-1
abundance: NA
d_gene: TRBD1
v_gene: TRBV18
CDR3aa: CASSGQGGTEAFF
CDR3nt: TGTGCCAGCTCAGGACAGGGAGGCACTGAAGCTTTCTTT

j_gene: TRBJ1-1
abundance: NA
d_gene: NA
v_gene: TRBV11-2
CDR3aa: CASSYTANTEAFF
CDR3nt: TGTGCCAGCAGCTATACAGCGAACACTGAAGCTTTCTTT

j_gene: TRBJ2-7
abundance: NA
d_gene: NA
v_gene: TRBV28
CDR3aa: CASSLSFLTSGEQYF
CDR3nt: TGTGCCAGCAGTTTGTCCTTCTTAACTTCTGGCGAGCAGTACTTC

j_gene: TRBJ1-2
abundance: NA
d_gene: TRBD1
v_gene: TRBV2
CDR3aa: CASSRDSPKINYGYTF
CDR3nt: TGTGCCAGCAGTAGGGACAGTCCTAAAATTAACTATGGCTACACCTTC

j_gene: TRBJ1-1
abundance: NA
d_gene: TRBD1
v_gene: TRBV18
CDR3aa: CASSLRQGSPEAFF
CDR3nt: TGTGCCAGCTCGCTTCGACAGGGTAGCCCTGAAGCTTTCTTT

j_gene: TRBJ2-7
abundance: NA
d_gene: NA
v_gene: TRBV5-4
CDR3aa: CASNVRGKGSYEQYF
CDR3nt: TGTGCCAGCAACGTGCGGGGAAAGGGGTCCTACGAGCAGTACTTC

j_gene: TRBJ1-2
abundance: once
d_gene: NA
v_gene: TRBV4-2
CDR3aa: CASSQDGGGYGYTF
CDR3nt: TGTGCCAGCAGCCAAGACGGGGGGGGCTATGGCTACACCTTC

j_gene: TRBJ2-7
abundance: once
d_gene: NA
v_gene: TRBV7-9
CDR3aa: CASSLNGGYEQYF
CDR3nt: TGTGCCAGCAGCTTAAACGGTGGCTACGAGCAGTACTTC

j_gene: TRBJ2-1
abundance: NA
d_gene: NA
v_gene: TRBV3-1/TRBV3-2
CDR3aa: CASSQVPAGALYNEQFF
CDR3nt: TGTGCCAGCAGCCAAGTCCCCGCGGGGGCCTTATACAATGAGCAGTTCTTC

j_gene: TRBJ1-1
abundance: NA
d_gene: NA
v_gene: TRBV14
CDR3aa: CASSQEANTEAFF
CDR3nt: TGTGCCAGCAGCCAAGAAGCAAACACTGAAGCTTTCTTT